This TCR beta chain emerged from a study of cytomegalovirus exposure and HLA in healthy donors. The V segment lost 4 bases and the J segment 0 bases; nucleotides outside the gene matches: 5. This CDR3 region has 15 residues. Germline V gene data show CDR1 as SQVTM and CDR2 as ANQGSEA. Remarks on this clone: As yet, its antigen is unknown.

PCR primers comprised 60 Vbeta and 13 Jbeta primers. Only in-frame clones appear in the TCRdb table, and some are missing; sequencing was by immunoSEQ multiplex PCR. This table has 130,000 or so clones, roughly 79% appearing once. The study, taken as a whole, reports: Common viral pathogens seemed to be connected with several of the most significant clusters, according to a later analysis. In a later analysis, productive TCRs from donors in an Asian-associated ancestry cluster reportedly carried fewer N-insertions than the cohort mean. Based on reports, TCR beta sequences accurately predicted HLA-A and HLA-B alleles for most subjects.

This TCR came from a man aged 25-45 years in good health and CMV-seronegative. This sequence joins TRBV29-1 and TRBJ1-1, with 10 bases aligning to TRBD1. The source material was PBMCs. The CDR3 loop is CSVGTGGSMNTEAFF. The CDR3 DNA is TGCAGCGTTGGGACAGGGGGTTCCATGAACACTGAAGCTTTCTTT. The variable domain in full, completed from reference TRBV29-1 and TRBJ1-1, reads SAVISQKPSRDICQRGTSLTIQCQVDSQVTMMFWYRQQPGQSLTLIATANQGSEATYESGFVIDKFPISRPNLTFSTLTVSNMSPEDSSIYLCSVGTGGSMNTEAFFGQGTRLTVV.